The present TCR beta chain was sequenced within a study of graft-versus-host responses after intestinal transplantation. Some clones are missing from TCRdb's copy, which holds only in-frame ones; the method was immunoSEQ multiplex PCR. Of 40,000 to 45,000 clones in the sample, roughly nine tenths are singletons; the top ten hold over 2%. Unmatched junction bases numbered 10, after V lost 3 bases and J lost 0 bases. This CDR3 comprises 17 residues. Per germline, CDR1 SGHNT and CDR2 YENEEA. The rearrangement joins TRBV11-3 to TRBJ2-7; 8 nucleotides line up with TRBD2. The origin of this receptor is a human patient who received an intestinal transplant, so some T cells may come from the graft donor. Sequencing was performed on PBMCs, taken approximately 320 days after intestinal transplant. The CDR3, as DNA: TGTGCCAGCAGCTTCGCCCCTAGCGGGTCTAGCTCCTACGAGCAGTACTTC. This gives the protein CASSFAPSGSSSYEQYF.